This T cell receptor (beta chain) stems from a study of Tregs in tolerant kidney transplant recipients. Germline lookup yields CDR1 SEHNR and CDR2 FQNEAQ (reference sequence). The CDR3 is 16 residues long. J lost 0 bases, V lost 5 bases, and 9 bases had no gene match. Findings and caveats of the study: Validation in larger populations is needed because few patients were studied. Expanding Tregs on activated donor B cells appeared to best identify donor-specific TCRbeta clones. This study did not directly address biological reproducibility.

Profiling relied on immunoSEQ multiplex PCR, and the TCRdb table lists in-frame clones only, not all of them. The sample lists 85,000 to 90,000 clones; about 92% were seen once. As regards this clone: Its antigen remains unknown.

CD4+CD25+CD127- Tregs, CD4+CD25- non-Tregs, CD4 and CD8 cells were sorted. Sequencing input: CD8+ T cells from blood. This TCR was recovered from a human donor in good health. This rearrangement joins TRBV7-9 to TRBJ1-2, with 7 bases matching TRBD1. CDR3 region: CASSPRRTGANYGYTF. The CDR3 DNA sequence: TGTGCCAGCAGCCCGAGACGGACAGGAGCTAACTATGGCTACACCTTC.